This is a list of T cell receptor beta chains from one sample in a study of control samples from healthy donors and cancer patients. TCRdb's copy holds only in-frame clones and misses some; the assay was immunoSEQ multiplex PCR. The top ten hold 4.4% of the sample, which has over 100,000 clones, 75% to 95% seen once. The sample comprised blood. The receptors shown here come from a human donor in good health. The donor label of this sample is uncertain. The CDR3 runs from the conserved cysteine through the conserved F or W. D genes are given only for firm matches. For some rows the clone size is stated as once, few or many, or as a class when expanded; others skip it.

J gene: TRBJ1-1; V gene: TRBV7-2; clone size: .; D gene: .; CDR3 protein: CASSTQIGGLDTEAFF; CDR3 DNA: TGTGCCAGCAGCACACAGATAGGGGGTTTGGACACTGAAGCTTTCTTT
J gene: TRBJ2-7; V gene: TRBV21-1; clone size: .; D gene: .; CDR3 protein: CASSSQGGTGGLEQYF; CDR3 DNA: TGTGCCAGCAGCTCCCAAGGCGGGACAGGGGGGTTAGAGCAGTACTTC
J gene: TRBJ1-2; V gene: TRBV20-1; clone size: .; D gene: .; CDR3 protein: CSASTSLGYTF; CDR3 DNA: TGCAGTGCGAGTACAAGCCTCGGCTACACCTTC
J gene: TRBJ2-1; V gene: TRBV7-8; clone size: .; D gene: .; CDR3 protein: CASSLETLGEQFF; CDR3 DNA: TGTGCCAGCAGCTTAGAGACTTTGGGTGAGCAGTTCTTC
J gene: TRBJ1-1; V gene: TRBV18; clone size: .; D gene: TRBD1; CDR3 protein: CASSPERTGMNTEAFF; CDR3 DNA: TGTGCCAGCTCACCAGAGAGGACAGGGATGAACACTGAAGCTTTCTTT
J gene: TRBJ1-1; V gene: TRBV10-1; clone size: .; D gene: TRBD1; CDR3 protein: CASSEPTPTGTNTEAFF; CDR3 DNA: TGCGCCAGCAGTGAGCCTACTCCGACAGGGACGAACACTGAAGCTTTCTTT
J gene: TRBJ1-5; V gene: TRBV6-6; clone size: .; D gene: .; CDR3 protein: CASSYARDQPQHF; CDR3 DNA: TGTGCCAGCAGTTACGCTCGTGATCAGCCCCAGCATTTT
J gene: TRBJ1-1; V gene: TRBV12-3/TRBV12-4; clone size: .; D gene: .; CDR3 protein: CASTWRGEAFF; CDR3 DNA: TGTGCCAGCACTTGGAGGGGTGAAGCTTTCTTT
J gene: TRBJ2-1; V gene: TRBV9; clone size: .; D gene: .; CDR3 protein: CASSLFRGHTYNEQFF; CDR3 DNA: TGTGCCAGCAGCCTCTTCCGGGGACACACGTACAATGAGCAGTTCTTC
J gene: TRBJ2-5; V gene: TRBV5-4; clone size: few; D gene: TRBD2; CDR3 protein: CASRRGGQETQYF; CDR3 DNA: TGTGCCAGCAGGCGGGGGGGCCAAGAGACCCAGTACTTC
J gene: TRBJ2-3; V gene: TRBV30; clone size: once; D gene: TRBD1; CDR3 protein: CAWSGTGGTDTQYF; CDR3 DNA: TGTGCCTGGAGTGGGACAGGGGGAACAGATACGCAGTATTTT
J gene: TRBJ2-1; V gene: TRBV7-2; clone size: .; D gene: .; CDR3 protein: CASSPRGGDSYNEQFF; CDR3 DNA: TGTGCCAGCAGCCCACGAGGCGGCGACTCCTACAATGAGCAGTTCTTC
J gene: TRBJ2-7; V gene: TRBV28; clone size: .; D gene: .; CDR3 protein: CASSLSVGSYEQYF; CDR3 DNA: TGTGCCAGCAGCTTGTCCGTTGGATCCTACGAGCAGTACTTC
J gene: TRBJ1-1; V gene: TRBV12-5; clone size: .; D gene: .; CDR3 protein: CASGPLTPVNTEAFF; CDR3 DNA: TGTGCTAGTGGTCCCCTAACCCCTGTGAACACTGAAGCTTTCTTT
J gene: TRBJ1-2; V gene: TRBV10-1; clone size: .; D gene: .; CDR3 protein: CASSPDRYYGYTF; CDR3 DNA: TGCGCCAGCAGTCCCGACAGATACTATGGCTACACCTTC
J gene: TRBJ1-6; V gene: TRBV7-9; clone size: .; D gene: .; CDR3 protein: CASSLVQGTNSPLHF; CDR3 DNA: TGTGCCAGCAGCTTGGTCCAGGGTACTAATTCACCCCTCCACTTT